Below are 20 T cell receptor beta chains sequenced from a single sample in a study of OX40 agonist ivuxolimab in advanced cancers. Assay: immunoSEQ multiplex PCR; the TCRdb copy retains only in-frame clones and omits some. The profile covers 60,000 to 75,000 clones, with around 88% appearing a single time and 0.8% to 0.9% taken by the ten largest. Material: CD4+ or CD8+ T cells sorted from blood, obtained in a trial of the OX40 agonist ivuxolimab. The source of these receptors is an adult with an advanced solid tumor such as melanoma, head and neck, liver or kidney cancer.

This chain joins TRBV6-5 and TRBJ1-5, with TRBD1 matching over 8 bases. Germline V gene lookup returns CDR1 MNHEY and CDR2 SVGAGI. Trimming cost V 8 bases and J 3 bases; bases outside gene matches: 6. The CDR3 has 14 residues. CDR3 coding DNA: TGTGCCAGCCGCCGGACAGGGACCAATCAGCCCCAGCATTTT. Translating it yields CASRRTGTNQPQHF.

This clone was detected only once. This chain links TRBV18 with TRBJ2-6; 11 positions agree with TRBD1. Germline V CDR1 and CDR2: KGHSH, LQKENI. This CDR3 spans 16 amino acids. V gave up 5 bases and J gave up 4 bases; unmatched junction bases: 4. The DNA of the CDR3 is TGTGCCAGCTCAGGACAGGGGGCGGCCGGGGCCAACGTCCTGACTTTC. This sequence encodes CASSGQGAAGANVLTF.

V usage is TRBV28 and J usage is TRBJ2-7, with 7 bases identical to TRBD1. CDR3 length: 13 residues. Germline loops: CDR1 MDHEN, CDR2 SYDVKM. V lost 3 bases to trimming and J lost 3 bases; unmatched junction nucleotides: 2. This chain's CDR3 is CASSFNRGYEQYF. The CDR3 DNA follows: TGTGCCAGCAGTTTTAACAGGGGCTACGAGCAGTACTTC. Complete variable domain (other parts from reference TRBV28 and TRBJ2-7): DVKVTQSSRYLVKRTGEKVFLECVQDMDHENMFWYRQDPGLGLRLIYFSYDVKMKEKGDIPEGYSVSREKKERFSLILESASTNQTSMYLCASSFNRGYEQYFGPGTRLTVT.

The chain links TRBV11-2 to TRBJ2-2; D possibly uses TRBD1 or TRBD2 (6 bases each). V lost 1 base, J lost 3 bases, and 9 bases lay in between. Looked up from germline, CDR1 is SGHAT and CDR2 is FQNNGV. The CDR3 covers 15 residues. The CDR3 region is CASSLGGADTGELFF. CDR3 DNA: TGTGCCAGCAGCTTAGGGGGGGCGGACACCGGGGAGCTGTTTTTT.

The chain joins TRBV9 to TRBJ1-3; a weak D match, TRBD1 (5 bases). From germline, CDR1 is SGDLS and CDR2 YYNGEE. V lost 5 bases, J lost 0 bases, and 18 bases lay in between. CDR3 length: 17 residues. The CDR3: CASSARRGDISGNTIYF. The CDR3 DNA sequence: TGTGCCAGCAGTGCTAGACGAGGGGATATCTCTGGAAACACCATATATTTT. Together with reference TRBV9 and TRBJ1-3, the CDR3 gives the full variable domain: DSGVTQTPKHLITATGQRVTLRCSPRSGDLSVYWYQQSLDQGLQFLIQYYNGEERAKGNILERFSAQQFPDLHSELNLSSLELGDSALYFCASSARRGDISGNTIYFGEGSWLTVV.

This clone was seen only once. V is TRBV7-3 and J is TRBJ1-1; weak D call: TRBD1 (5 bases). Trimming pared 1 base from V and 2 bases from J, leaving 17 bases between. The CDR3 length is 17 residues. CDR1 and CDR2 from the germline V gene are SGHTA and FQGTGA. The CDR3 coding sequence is TGTGCCAGCAGCTTAAAGGGAGGGGCACTTTCTAACACTGAAGCTTTCTTT. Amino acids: CASSLKGGALSNTEAFF.

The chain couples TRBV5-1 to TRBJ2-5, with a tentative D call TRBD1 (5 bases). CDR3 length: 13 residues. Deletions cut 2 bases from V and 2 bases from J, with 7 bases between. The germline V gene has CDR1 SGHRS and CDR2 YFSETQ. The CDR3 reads CASSFAGQETQYF. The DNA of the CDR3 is TGCGCCAGCAGCTTTGCAGGGCAAGAGACCCAGTACTTC.

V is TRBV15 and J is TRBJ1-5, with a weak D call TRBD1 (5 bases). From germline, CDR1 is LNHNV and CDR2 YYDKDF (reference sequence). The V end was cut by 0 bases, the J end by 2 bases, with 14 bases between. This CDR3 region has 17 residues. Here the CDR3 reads CATSRDQGPGGNQPQHF. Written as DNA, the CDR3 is TGTGCCACCAGCAGAGACCAGGGACCAGGTGGCAATCAGCCCCAGCATTTT.

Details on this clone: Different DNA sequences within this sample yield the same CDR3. The CDR3 reads CASRRGTRNTGELFF. DNA for the CDR3: TGTGCCAGCAGGAGGGGGACGAGGAACACCGGGGAGCTGTTTTTT. This rearrangement joins TRBV7-2 to TRBJ2-2, with a weak D call TRBD1 (6 bases). The CDR3 extends over 15 amino acids. Trimming took 6 bases from V and 1 from J, leaving 12 bases between them. Germline V CDR1 and CDR2: SGHTA, FQGNSA.

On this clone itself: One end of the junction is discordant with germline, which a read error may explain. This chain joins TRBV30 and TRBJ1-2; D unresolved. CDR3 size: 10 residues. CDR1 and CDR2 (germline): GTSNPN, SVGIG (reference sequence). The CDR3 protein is CAWSETKVRF. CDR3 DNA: TGTGCCTGGAGTGAAACTAAGGTCCGCTTC.

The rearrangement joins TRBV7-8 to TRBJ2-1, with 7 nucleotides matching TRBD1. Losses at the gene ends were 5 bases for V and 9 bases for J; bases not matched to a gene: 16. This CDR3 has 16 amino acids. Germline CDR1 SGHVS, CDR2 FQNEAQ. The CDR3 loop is CASSPHEGTALGEQFF. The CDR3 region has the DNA TGTGCCAGCAGCCCTCATGAAGGGACAGCATTGGGTGAGCAGTTCTTC. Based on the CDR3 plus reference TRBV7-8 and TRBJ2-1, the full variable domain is GAGVSQSPRYKVAKRGQDVALRCDPISGHVSLFWYQQALGQGPEFLTYFQNEAQLDKSGLPSDRFFAERPEGSVSTLKIQRTQQEDSAVYLCASSPHEGTALGEQFFGPGTRLTVL.

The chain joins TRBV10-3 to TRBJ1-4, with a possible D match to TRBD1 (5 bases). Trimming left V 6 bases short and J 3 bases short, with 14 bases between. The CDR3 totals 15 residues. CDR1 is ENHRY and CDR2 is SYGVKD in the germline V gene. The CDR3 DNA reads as TGTGCCATCAGCCCACAGACGGGACCTAATGAAAAACTGTTTTTT. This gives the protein CAISPQTGPNEKLFF.

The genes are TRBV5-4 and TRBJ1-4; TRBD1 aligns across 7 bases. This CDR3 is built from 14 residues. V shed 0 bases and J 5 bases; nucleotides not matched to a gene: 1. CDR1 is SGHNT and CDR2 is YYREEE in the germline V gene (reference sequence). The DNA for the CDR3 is TGTGCCAGCAGCTTGGAACAGGGGAATGAAAAACTGTTTTTT. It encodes CASSLEQGNEKLFF.

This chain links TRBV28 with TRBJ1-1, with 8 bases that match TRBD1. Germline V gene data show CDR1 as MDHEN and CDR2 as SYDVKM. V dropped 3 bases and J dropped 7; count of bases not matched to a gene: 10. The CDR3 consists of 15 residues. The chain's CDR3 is CASSFWQGARVEAFF. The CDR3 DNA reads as TGTGCCAGCAGTTTTTGGCAGGGGGCGCGGGTTGAAGCTTTCTTT.

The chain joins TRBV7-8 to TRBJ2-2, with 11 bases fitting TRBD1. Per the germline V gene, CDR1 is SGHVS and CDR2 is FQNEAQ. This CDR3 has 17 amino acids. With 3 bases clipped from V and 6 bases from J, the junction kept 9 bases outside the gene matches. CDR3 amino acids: CASSFVPPGQGAGELFF. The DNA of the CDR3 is TGTGCCAGCAGCTTCGTACCTCCGGGACAGGGGGCCGGGGAGCTGTTTTTT.

The CDR3: CAWSPQGRGEKLFF. The CDR3 DNA follows: TGTGCCTGGAGTCCTCAGGGGAGGGGTGAAAAACTGTTTTTT. The genes are TRBV30 and TRBJ1-4; maybe TRBD1 (6 bases). There are 14 residues in the CDR3. Trimming pared 2 bases from V and 7 bases from J, leaving 14 bases between. Germline CDR1 and CDR2: GTSNPN and SVGIG (reference sequence).

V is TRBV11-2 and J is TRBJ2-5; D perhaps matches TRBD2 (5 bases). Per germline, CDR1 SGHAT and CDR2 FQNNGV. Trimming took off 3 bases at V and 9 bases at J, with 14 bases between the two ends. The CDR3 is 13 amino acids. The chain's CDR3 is CASSLEGTRAQYF. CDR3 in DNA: TGTGCCAGCAGCTTGGAAGGAACTAGGGCCCAGTACTTC.

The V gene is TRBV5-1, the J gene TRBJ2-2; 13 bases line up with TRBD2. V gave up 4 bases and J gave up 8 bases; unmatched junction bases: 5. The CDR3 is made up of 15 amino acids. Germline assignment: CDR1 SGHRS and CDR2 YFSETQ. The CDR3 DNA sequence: TGCGCCAGCAGCCCCGGGACTAGCGGGGTAGGGGAGCTGTTTTTT. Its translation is CASSPGTSGVGELFF.

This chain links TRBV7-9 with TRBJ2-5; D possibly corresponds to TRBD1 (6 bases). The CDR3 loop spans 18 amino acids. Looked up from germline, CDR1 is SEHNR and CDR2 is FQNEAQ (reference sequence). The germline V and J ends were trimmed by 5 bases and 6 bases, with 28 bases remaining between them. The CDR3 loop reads CASSQTKVWGQGMKTQYF. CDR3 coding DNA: TGTGCCAGCAGCCAGACCAAAGTGTGGGGGCAGGGTATGAAGACCCAGTACTTC.

Here the CDR3 reads CASSAKGTSVDNEQFF. The CDR3 DNA follows: TGTGCCAGCAGTGCTAAGGGGACTAGCGTGGACAATGAGCAGTTCTTC. The chain is built from TRBV6-1 and TRBJ2-1, with 10 bases matching TRBD2. Germline loops: CDR1 MNHNS, CDR2 SASEGT. This CDR3 region has 16 residues. The trim removed 4 bases at V and 5 bases at J, leaving 8 bases unmatched.